This entry is about one T cell receptor beta chain. These data originate in a study of cytomegalovirus exposure and HLA in healthy donors. V shed 1 base and J 3 bases; nucleotides not matched to a gene: 5. The germline V gene has CDR1 MGHRA and CDR2 YSYEKL. This CDR3 is 17 amino acids long. Use of 60 Vbeta and 13 Jbeta primers characterized the PCR. Clones were read by immunoSEQ multiplex PCR, and TCRdb kept only the in-frame ones, dropping some. This sample's clone table lists approximately 42,000 clones. The specimen was PBMCs. The sequence was obtained from a male donor in good health and CMV-seronegative. This rearrangement joins TRBV4-1 to TRBJ2-2; 10 bases are shared with TRBD2. The CDR3, as DNA: TGCGCCAGCAGCCAAGGAAGGACTAGCGGACACACCGGGGAGCTGTTTTTT. Residues: CASSQGRTSGHTGELFF.